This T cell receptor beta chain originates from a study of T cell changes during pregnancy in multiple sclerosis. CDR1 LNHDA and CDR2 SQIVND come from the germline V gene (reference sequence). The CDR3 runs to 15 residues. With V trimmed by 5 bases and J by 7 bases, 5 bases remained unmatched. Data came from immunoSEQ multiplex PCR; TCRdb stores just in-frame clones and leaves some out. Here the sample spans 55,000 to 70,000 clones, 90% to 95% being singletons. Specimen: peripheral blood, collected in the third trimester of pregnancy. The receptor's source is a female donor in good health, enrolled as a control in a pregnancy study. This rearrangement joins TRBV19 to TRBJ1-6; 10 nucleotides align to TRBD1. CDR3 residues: CASSSRQGANSPLHF. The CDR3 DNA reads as TGTGCCAGTAGTTCCCGACAGGGGGCCAATTCACCCCTCCACTTT.